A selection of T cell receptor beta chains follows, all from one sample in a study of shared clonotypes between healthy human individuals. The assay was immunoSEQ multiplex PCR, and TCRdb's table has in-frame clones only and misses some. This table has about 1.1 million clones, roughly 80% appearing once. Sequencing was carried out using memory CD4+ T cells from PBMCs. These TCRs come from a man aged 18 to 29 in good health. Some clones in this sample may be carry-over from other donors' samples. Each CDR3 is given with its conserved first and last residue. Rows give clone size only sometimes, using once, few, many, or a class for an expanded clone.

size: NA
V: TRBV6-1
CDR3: CASSETLTGNGYTF

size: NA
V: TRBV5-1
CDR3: CASSLGFSSHGELFF

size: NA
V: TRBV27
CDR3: CASSPPAGETQYF

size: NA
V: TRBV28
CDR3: CASSSPVVAGVGTQHF

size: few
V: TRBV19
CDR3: CASSRGLSRETQYF

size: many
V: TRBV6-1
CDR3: CASSEFTPAVAFF

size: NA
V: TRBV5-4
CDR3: CASSLQGAPNYGYTF

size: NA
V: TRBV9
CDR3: CASSVVATTSTDTQYF

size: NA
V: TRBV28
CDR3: CASRMAGGLAGYTF

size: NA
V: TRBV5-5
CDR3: CASSPSVTPNYGYTF

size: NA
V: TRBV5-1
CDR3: CASSLGSPTGWNTGELFF

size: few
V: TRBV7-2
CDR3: CASSLGLGLGTEAFF

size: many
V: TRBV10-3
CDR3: CAISESISGTPSTDTQYF

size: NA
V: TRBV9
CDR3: CASSVIGDTEAFF

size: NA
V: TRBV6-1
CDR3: CASSGRSGAGANVLTF

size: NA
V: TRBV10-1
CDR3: CANNRGHEQYF

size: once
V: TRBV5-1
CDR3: CASSLAGTGSFGELFF

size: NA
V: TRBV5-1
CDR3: CASSPGWAKNIQYF

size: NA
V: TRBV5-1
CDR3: CASSFGGGTGYTF

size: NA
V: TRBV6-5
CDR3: CASTLVWGRELFF

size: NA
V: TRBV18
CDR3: CASSPRTGDLSETQYF

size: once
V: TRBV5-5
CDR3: CASSLVRLGFQETQYF

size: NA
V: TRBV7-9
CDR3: CASEVGSGIDTQYF

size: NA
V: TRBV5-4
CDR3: CASSLPSVSSYEQYF

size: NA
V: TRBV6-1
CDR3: CASSESRLEIPDTQYF

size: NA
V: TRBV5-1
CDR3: CASSFGAGVEETQYF

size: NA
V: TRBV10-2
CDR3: CASSERRGYGYTF

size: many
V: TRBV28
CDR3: CASTSTALGTQYF

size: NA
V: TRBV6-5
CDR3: CASRNTGASYEQYF

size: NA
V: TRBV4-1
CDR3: CASSHSLAEREKLFF

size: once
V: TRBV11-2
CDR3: CASNNLRRRSGGVYNEQFF

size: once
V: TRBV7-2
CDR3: CASSFRAGGAYEQYF

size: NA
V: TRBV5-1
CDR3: CASSFTGGYEQYF

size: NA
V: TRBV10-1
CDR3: CASNSQIGGEQYF

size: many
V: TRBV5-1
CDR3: CASSRLETQYF

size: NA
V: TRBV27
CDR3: CASMGQGIFKTQYF

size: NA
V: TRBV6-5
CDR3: CASSYDPTDTQYF

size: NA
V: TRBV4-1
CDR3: CASSQVTGRNTEAFF

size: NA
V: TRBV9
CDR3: CASSGRRRHDDNEQFF

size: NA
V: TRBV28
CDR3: CATLRSLGVRNTIYF

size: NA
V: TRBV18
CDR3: CASRGTEKNYGYTF

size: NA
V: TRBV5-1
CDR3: CASSPEAGETQPQHF

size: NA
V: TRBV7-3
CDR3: CASSLKPGDGVGYTF

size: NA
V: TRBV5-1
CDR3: CASSLGRETDTQYF

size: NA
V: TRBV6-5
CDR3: CASSYSSRGGYEQYF

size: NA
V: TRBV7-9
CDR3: CASSLAADSHYGYTF

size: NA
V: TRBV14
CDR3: CASSQEQDPVF

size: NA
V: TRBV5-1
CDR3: CASSFLGAINEKLFF

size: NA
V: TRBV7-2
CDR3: CASSGRTSVTDTQYF

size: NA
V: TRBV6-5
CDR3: CASSWAGAGELFF

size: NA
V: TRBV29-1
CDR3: CSVRGLADPNTGELFF

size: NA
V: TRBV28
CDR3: CASSLLTGAGGPYHEQYF

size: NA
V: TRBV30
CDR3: CAWSPAGDREQYF

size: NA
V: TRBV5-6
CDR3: CASSWGRGTNTEAFF